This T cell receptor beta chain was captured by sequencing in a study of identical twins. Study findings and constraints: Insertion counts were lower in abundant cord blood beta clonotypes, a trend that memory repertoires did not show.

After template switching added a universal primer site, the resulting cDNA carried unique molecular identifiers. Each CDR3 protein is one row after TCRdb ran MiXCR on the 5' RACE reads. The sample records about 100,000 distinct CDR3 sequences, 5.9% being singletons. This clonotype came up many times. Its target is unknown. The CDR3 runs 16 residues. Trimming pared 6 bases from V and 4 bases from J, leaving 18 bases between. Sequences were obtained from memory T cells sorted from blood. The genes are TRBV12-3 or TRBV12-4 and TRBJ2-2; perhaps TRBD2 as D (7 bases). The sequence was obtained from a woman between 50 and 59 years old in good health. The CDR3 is CASSEGGGPPTGELFF. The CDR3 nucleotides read TGTGCCAGCAGCGAGGGGGGGGGCCCCCCCACCGGGGAGCTGTTTTTT.